Following are 28 T cell receptor beta chains from one sample sequenced in a study of T cell responses to AZD1222 COVID-19 vaccine. Repertoires were generated with immunoSEQ multiplex PCR, while TCRdb's copy carries only in-frame clones and drops some. The repertoire holds 120,000 or so clones, around 92% seen once, with 11% to 15% in the top ten. This sample comprised peripheral blood, obtained on day 0 of AZD1222 vaccination. The receptors here all came from an adult in good health.

The chain is built from TRBV7-9 and TRBJ1-2; D ambiguous. V lost 1 base and J lost 4, with 7 bases in between. From germline, CDR1 is SEHNR and CDR2 FQNEAQ (reference sequence). This CDR3 has 13 residues. DNA of the CDR3: TGTGCCAGCAGCTTAGGGGAAAGCTATGGCTACACCTTC. Translating gives CASSLGESYGYTF.

This rearrangement joins TRBV28 to TRBJ1-1, with 8 bases fitting TRBD1. V was clipped by 3 bases and J by 0 bases; unmatched bases: 6. CDR3 length: 16 amino acids. The V gene's germline CDR1 is MDHEN and CDR2 SYDVKM. CDR3 residues: CASSLDVQGVNTEAFF. CDR3 nucleotides: TGTGCCAGCAGTTTGGACGTACAGGGGGTGAACACTGAAGCTTTCTTT.

The chain carries TRBV6-5 and TRBJ1-6; D may be TRBD1 (5 bases). Germline loops: CDR1 MNHEY, CDR2 SVGAGI. Deletions cut 5 bases from V and 3 bases from J, with 11 bases between. The CDR3 sequence is 15 residues long. In DNA, the CDR3 is TGTGCCAGCAGTAGGGACGGTAACTATAATTCACCCCTCCACTTT. This translates into CASSRDGNYNSPLHF.

The chain joins TRBV3-1 (or the pseudogene TRBV3-2) to TRBJ1-2; D unresolved. This CDR3 is 16 amino acids long. With 3 bases removed from V and 2 bases from J, the gap between germline ends came to 16 bases. CDR1 is LGHDT, CDR2 YNNKEL, per germline (reference sequence). CDR3 bases: TGTGCCAGCAGCCACGACGGTATAAACGCAAACTATGGCTACACCTTC. Residues: CASSHDGINANYGYTF.

J is TRBJ2-7 and V is TRBV7-9; 9 bases fit TRBD1. J was trimmed by 4 bases and V by 6 bases; bases with no gene match: 4. The germline V gene has CDR1 SEHNR and CDR2 FQNEAQ (reference sequence). This CDR3 is 13 amino acids long. The chain's CDR3 is CASSPGQGYEQYF. The CDR3 DNA reads TGTGCCAGCAGTCCGGGACAGGGATACGAGCAGTACTTC. The whole variable domain, filled in from reference TRBV7-9 and TRBJ2-7, reads DTGVSQNPRHKITKRGQNVTFRCDPISEHNRLYWYRQTLGQGPEFLTYFQNEAQLEKSRLLSDRFSAERPKGSFSTLEIQRTEQGDSAMYLCASSPGQGYEQYFGPGTRLTVT.

The chain links TRBV6-5 to TRBJ1-2; D perhaps matches TRBD1 (5 bases). Trimming pared 1 base from V and 0 bases from J, leaving 9 bases between. The CDR3 loop spans 15 amino acids. CDR1 is MNHEY, CDR2 SVGAGI, per germline. The DNA of the CDR3 is TGTGCCAGCAGTTACTGGGACGGATCTAACTATGGCTACACCTTC. Amino acid sequence: CASSYWDGSNYGYTF.

The sample holds one count of this clone. The chain is built from TRBV28 and TRBJ2-2; TRBD1 aligns across 7 bases. The V gene end was trimmed by 1 base and the J gene end by 0 bases; junction bases not matched to a gene: 8. This CDR3 region has 18 residues. CDR1 MDHEN and CDR2 SYDVKM come from the germline V gene. The CDR3 region has the DNA TGTGCCAGCAGTTTATTGTTGGGACAGAGTCCGAACACCGGGGAGCTGTTTTTT. It encodes CASSLLLGQSPNTGELFF.

The rearrangement uses TRBV11-2 and TRBJ2-1; D may be TRBD2 (6 bases). CDR1 and CDR2 from the germline V gene are SGHAT and FQNNGV. Between the trimmed V and J ends, which lost 1 base and 3 bases, there was a span of 7 bases. CDR3 length equals 14 residues. Here the CDR3 reads CASSLAGVYNEQFF. CDR3 DNA: TGTGCCAGCAGCTTAGCGGGGGTCTACAATGAGCAGTTCTTC.

V gene TRBV7-9 combines with J gene TRBJ1-1, with TRBD1 as a possible D gene (6 bases). The CDR3 extends over 15 amino acids. Per germline, CDR1 SEHNR and CDR2 FQNEAQ (reference sequence). With 5 bases removed from V and 0 bases from J, the gap between germline ends came to 13 bases. This CDR3 reads CASSHGGAMNTEAFF. The CDR3 bases are TGTGCCAGCAGCCACGGGGGGGCGATGAACACTGAAGCTTTCTTT.

The V call is TRBV4-1, the J call TRBJ1-5; the D is unclear. V was cut by 0 bases and J by 0 bases, with 9 bases left in between. This CDR3 has 16 amino acids. Germline values: CDR1 MGHRA, CDR2 YSYEKL. This CDR3 is CASSQDMVPSNQPQHF. CDR3 nucleotide sequence: TGCGCCAGCAGCCAAGATATGGTCCCTAGCAATCAGCCCCAGCATTTT.

This sequence joins TRBV27 and TRBJ1-2, with D uncertain. The germline gives CDR1 MNHEY, CDR2 SMNVEV (reference sequence). Trimming left V 5 bases short and J 8 bases short, with 18 bases between. The CDR3 sequence is 14 residues long. The CDR3 DNA reads TGTGCCAGCAGTCCGAGGACGGGCTCATCAGGCTACACCTTC. It specifies CASSPRTGSSGYTF.

This clone came up a few times. J is TRBJ2-2 and V is TRBV6-6; a weak D match, TRBD2 (5 bases). The V end was cut by 2 bases, the J end by 1 base, with 8 bases between. CDR1 and CDR2 (germline): MNHNY, SVGAGI (reference sequence). The CDR3 extends over 15 amino acids. CDR3 in amino acids: CASSYRDVNTGELFF. CDR3 sequence (DNA): TGTGCCAGCAGTTACCGGGATGTGAACACCGGGGAGCTGTTTTTT.

The chain couples TRBV11-2 to TRBJ1-4; D not resolved. The germline V gene has CDR1 SGHAT and CDR2 FQNNGV. The CDR3 is 16 amino acids. The V end was cut by 0 bases, the J end by 8 bases, with 16 bases between. The CDR3: CASSLEGGITREKLFF. The CDR3 DNA reads as TGTGCCAGCAGCTTAGAGGGCGGAATCACGAGGGAAAAACTGTTTTTT.

This sequence joins TRBV28 and TRBJ1-6, with D perhaps matching TRBD1 (6 bases). The germline V and J ends were trimmed by 2 bases and 7 bases, with 9 bases remaining between them. The CDR3 covers 14 residues. Germline V gives CDR1 MDHEN, CDR2 SYDVKM. CDR3 nucleotide sequence: TGTGCCAGCAGTTTAGCCACAGGGAATTCACCCCTCCACTTT. It is translated as CASSLATGNSPLHF.

This clone was recorded only once. This chain links TRBV2 with TRBJ1-2, with D uncertain. V gave up 1 base and J gave up 0 bases, with 9 bases separating them. Germline CDR1 and CDR2: SNHLY and FYNNEI. The CDR3 sequence is 15 residues long. The CDR3 DNA follows: TGTGCCAGCAGTGAAGATAAGGGTTCTAACTATGGCTACACCTTC. This encodes CASSEDKGSNYGYTF.

CDR3 bases: TGTGCCAGCAGCCAAGAATCCTCGCGGGGGAGCTCCTACGAGCAGTACTTC. Translation gives CASSQESSRGSSYEQYF. The genes are TRBV3-1 (or the pseudogene TRBV3-2) and TRBJ2-7, with 7 bases that match TRBD2. The junction had 8 bases not matched to a gene; V was cut back by 0 bases and J by 0 bases. Looked up from germline, CDR1 is LGHDT and CDR2 is YNNKEL (reference sequence). The CDR3 runs 17 residues.

The J gene is TRBJ1-1, the V gene TRBV6-2 or TRBV6-3; 8 nucleotides agree with TRBD1. Germline lookup yields CDR1 MNHEY and CDR2 SVGEGT. Trimming removed 4 bases from V and 0 bases from J; junction bases left unmatched: 13. CDR3 size: 18 residues. The CDR3, as DNA: TGTGCCAGCAGTTCGGGTTGGGCAGGGGGCCATATGAACACTGAAGCTTTCTTT. Its protein product is CASSSGWAGGHMNTEAFF.

This chain uses TRBV6-2 or TRBV6-3 with TRBJ1-2, with 7 bases aligning to TRBD1. With V trimmed by 2 bases and J by 7 bases, 13 bases remained unmatched. Germline CDR1 is MNHEY and CDR2 is SVGEGT. The CDR3 has 16 amino acids. This chain's CDR3 is CASSYDPRQGFIGYTF. CDR3 sequence (DNA): TGTGCCAGCAGTTACGATCCACGACAGGGATTTATTGGCTACACCTTC.

J is TRBJ2-6 and V is TRBV19, with D perhaps TRBD1 or TRBD2 (5 bases each). The V gene lost 6 bases and the J gene lost 2 bases, with 23 bases spanning the gap. The germline gives CDR1 LNHDA, CDR2 SQIVND (reference sequence). The CDR3 contains 19 residues. The CDR3: CASRRDPLGVRTGANVLTF. DNA of the CDR3: TGTGCCAGTAGAAGGGACCCCCTCGGGGTGAGAACTGGGGCCAACGTCCTGACTTTC. The entire variable domain, with the rest obtained from reference TRBV19 and TRBJ2-6, is as follows: DGGITQSPKYLFRKEGQNVTLSCEQNLNHDAMYWYRQDPGQGLRLIYYSQIVNDFQKGDIAEGYSVSREKKESFPLTVTSAQKNPTAFYLCASRRDPLGVRTGANVLTFGAGSRLTVL.

This chain uses TRBV15 with TRBJ1-4; 7 bases are a match to TRBD1. Trimming took 5 bases from V and 2 from J; bases not matched to a gene: 11. This CDR3 has 17 residues. Germline loops: CDR1 LNHNV, CDR2 YYDKDF (reference sequence). CDR3 in amino acids: CATSDPGQSATNEKLFF. CDR3 coding DNA: TGTGCCACCAGCGACCCGGGACAGTCGGCGACTAATGAAAAACTGTTTTTT.

This rearrangement joins TRBV19 to TRBJ2-6; D remains ambiguous. The CDR3 covers 16 residues. The germline V gene has CDR1 LNHDA and CDR2 SQIVND (reference sequence). Trimming took off 3 bases at V and 0 bases at J, with 9 bases between the two ends. This CDR3 is CASSIWSLSGANVLTF. The CDR3 coding sequence is TGTGCCAGTAGTATTTGGTCTCTCTCTGGGGCCAACGTCCTGACTTTC.

The chain recombines TRBV25-1 with TRBJ1-3; TRBD1 aligns across 7 bases. V gave up 8 bases and J gave up 14 bases; unmatched junction bases: 15. This CDR3 region has 13 residues. Germline CDR1 MGHDK, CDR2 SYGVNS. CDR3 in amino acids: CASSPERQGHLYF. In nucleotides, the CDR3 is TGTGCCAGCTCGCCCGAAAGACAGGGCCATCTATATTTT. Looking up the rest from reference TRBV25-1 and TRBJ1-3 gives the full variable domain: EADIYQTPRYLVIGTGKKITLECSQTMGHDKMYWYQQDPGMELHLIHYSYGVNSTEKGDLSSESTVSRIRTEHFPLTLESARPSHTSQYLCASSPERQGHLYFGEGSWLTVV.

This clone was observed once. This chain links TRBV7-9 with TRBJ1-6, with 7 bases fitting TRBD1. V dropped 6 bases and J dropped 12; count of bases not matched to a gene: 17. The V gene's germline CDR1 is SEHNR and CDR2 FQNEAQ (reference sequence). The CDR3 is made up of 16 amino acids. For the CDR3, the DNA is TGTGCCAGCAGACGATCTTCAGGGGGGCCCTTTGGACCCCTCCACTTT. It codes for CASRRSSGGPFGPLHF.

This sequence joins TRBV28 and TRBJ2-7, with 7 bases identical to TRBD1. Germline CDR1 is MDHEN and CDR2 is SYDVKM. V trimming: 3 bases; J trimming: 0 bases; junction bases outside the gene matches: 17. This CDR3 is 19 amino acids long. In nucleotides, the CDR3 is TGTGCCAGCAGTTTCATCCGACAGGGCCCCGGGATAAGCTCCTACGAGCAGTACTTC. Protein product: CASSFIRQGPGISSYEQYF.

The chain combines TRBV18 with TRBJ2-5; TRBD2 matches at 8 bases. The germline V gene encodes CDR1 KGHSH and CDR2 LQKENI. Unmatched junction bases numbered 13, after V lost 6 bases and J lost 4 bases. CDR3 length equals 16 residues. The CDR3 sequence is CASSRRASGGGETQYF. The CDR3 bases are TGTGCCAGCTCCCGACGGGCCAGCGGGGGAGGAGAGACCCAGTACTTC. Full variable domain (outside the CDR3, taken from reference TRBV18 and TRBJ2-5): NAGVMQNPRHLVRRRGQEARLRCSPMKGHSHVYWYRQLPEEGLKFMVYLQKENIIDESGMPKERFSAEFPKEGPSILRIQQVVRGDSAAYFCASSRRASGGGETQYFGPGTRLLVL.

The chain has TRBV28 and TRBJ1-4; 7 nucleotides agree with TRBD1. This CDR3 region has 14 residues. V was clipped by 3 bases and J by 5 bases; unmatched bases: 3. CDR1 is MDHEN and CDR2 is SYDVKM in the germline V gene. CDR3 protein: CASSFFRGNEKLFF. The CDR3 DNA is TGTGCCAGCAGTTTTTTCAGGGGGAATGAAAAACTGTTTTTT.

CDR3 coding DNA: TGTGCCAGCAGGACGGCCAGGGGGCCCGCTAATGAAAAACTGTTTTTT. The encoded protein is CASRTARGPANEKLFF. This sequence joins TRBV28 and TRBJ1-4; 8 bases align to TRBD1. V was clipped by 6 bases and J by 3 bases; unmatched bases: 9. This CDR3 has 16 residues. Germline V gene lookup returns CDR1 MDHEN and CDR2 SYDVKM.

The J gene is TRBJ2-1, the V gene TRBV10-1; 11 bases line up with TRBD2. Trimming cost V 0 bases and J 6 bases; bases outside gene matches: 7. CDR1 is WNHNN, CDR2 SYGVQD, per germline (reference sequence). CDR3 length: 17 residues. CDR3 coding DNA: TGCGCCAGCAGTGAGTCGGGGACTAGCGGAGACCTCAATGAGCAGTTCTTC. Its protein product is CASSESGTSGDLNEQFF.